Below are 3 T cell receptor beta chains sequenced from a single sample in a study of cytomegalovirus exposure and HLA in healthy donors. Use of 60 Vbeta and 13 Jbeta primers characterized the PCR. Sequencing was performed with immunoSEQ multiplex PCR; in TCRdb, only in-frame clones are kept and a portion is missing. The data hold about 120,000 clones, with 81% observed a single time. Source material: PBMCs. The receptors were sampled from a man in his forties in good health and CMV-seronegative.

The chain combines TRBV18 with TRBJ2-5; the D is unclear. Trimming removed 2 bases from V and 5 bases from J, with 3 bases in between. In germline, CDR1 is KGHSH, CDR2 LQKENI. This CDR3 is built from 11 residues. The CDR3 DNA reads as TGTGCCAGCTCACCAGAGGAGACCCAGTACTTC. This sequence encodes CASSPEETQYF. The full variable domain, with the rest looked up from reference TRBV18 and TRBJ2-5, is NAGVMQNPRHLVRRRGQEARLRCSPMKGHSHVYWYRQLPEEGLKFMVYLQKENIIDESGMPKERFSAEFPKEGPSILRIQQVVRGDSAAYFCASSPEETQYFGPGTRLLVL.

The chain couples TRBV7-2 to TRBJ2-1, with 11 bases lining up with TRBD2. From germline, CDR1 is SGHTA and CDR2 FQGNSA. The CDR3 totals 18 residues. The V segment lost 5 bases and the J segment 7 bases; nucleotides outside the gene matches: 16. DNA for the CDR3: TGTGCCAGCAGCATAATTCCCATAGCGGGAGGGCGTGGGAATGAGCAGTTCTTC. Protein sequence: CASSIIPIAGGRGNEQFF.

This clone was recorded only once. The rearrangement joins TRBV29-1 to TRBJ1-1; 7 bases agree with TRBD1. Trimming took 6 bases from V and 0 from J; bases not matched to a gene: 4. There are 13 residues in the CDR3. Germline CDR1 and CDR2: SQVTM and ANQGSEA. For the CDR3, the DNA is TGCAGCGTCACGGGACAGATGAACACTGAAGCTTTCTTT. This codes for CSVTGQMNTEAFF.